This T cell receptor (beta chain) appears in the sequencing data of a study of blood T cell repertoires in COVID-19. Across the study: Acute and convalescent COVID-19 samples came from the United States, Italy and Spain.

The table lists this clone with a count of one. Unmatched junction bases numbered 17, after V lost 2 bases and J lost 5 bases. The CDR3 runs 19 residues. Germline loops: CDR1 SNHLY, CDR2 FYNNEI. Sequencing used immunoSEQ multiplex PCR; TCRdb keeps in-frame clones, though not all of them. The sample lists 120,000 to 150,000 clones, approximately 81% occurring once. V is TRBV2 and J is TRBJ2-1; TRBD2 aligns across 8 bases. The TCR sequence derives from a man aged 35-49 years with acute COVID-19. The sample comprised PBMCs or T cells enriched from blood (not recorded which). The CDR3: CASSEFGASGSKKDNEQFF. The CDR3 DNA reads as TGTGCCAGCAGTGAATTCGGGGCCAGCGGGAGTAAGAAGGACAATGAGCAGTTCTTC.